This entry is about one TCR beta chain. The antigen is unknown. This sample stems from a study of shared clonotypes between healthy human individuals. Study context: The study used three CD4 naive, three CD4 memory, two CD8 naive and one CD8 memory plate per donor. Notes on the study in general: Shared clonotypes across all four donors exceeded non-shared ones in generation probability. With a few donors compared, approximately 5% of naive CD4 clonotypes were shared.

Profiled with immunoSEQ multiplex PCR; TCRdb holds only in-frame clones, not every one. The top ten hold 1.5% of the sample, which has about 980,000 clones, 60% to 85% seen once. Sequenced material: memory CD4+ T cells sorted from blood. Described subset: CD45RA-negative fraction. The TCR was taken from a man aged 18 to 30 in good health.

CDR3 in amino acids: CASSIGQANEKLFF. CDR3 sequence (DNA): TGCGCCAGCAGCATCGGACAAGCTAATGAAAAACTGTTTTTT. The chain joins TRBV5-1 to TRBJ1-4, with a tentative D call TRBD1 (5 bases). This CDR3 has 14 amino acids. The ends were cut back, 4 bases at V and 3 bases at J, with 10 bases in the middle. Germline V lookup: CDR1 SGHRS, CDR2 YFSETQ.